This T cell receptor (beta chain) was observed in a study of blood T cell repertoires in COVID-19. Using immunoSEQ multiplex PCR, the repertoire was profiled, and TCRdb retains in-frame clones only, with some absent. Here the sample spans 100,000 to 150,000 clones, approximately 85% being singletons. V was trimmed by 6 bases and J by 8 bases, leaving 19 bases between them. CDR3 length: 14 amino acids. Germline V lookup: CDR1 MNHNY, CDR2 SVGAGI (reference sequence). Sequenced: peripheral blood. This TCR derives from a woman aged 80 or over with COVID-19, enrolled during active disease. The V gene is TRBV6-6, the J gene TRBJ1-2, with a possible D match to TRBD1 (5 bases). The CDR3, as DNA: TGTGCCAGCAGAGGGGTGGGCCTCCCTCGCGGCTACACCTTC. Translating gives CASRGVGLPRGYTF.